Following are 31 T cell receptor beta chains from one sample sequenced in a study of blood T cell repertoires in COVID-19. TCRdb's copy holds only in-frame clones and misses some; the assay was immunoSEQ multiplex PCR. The profile shows 250,000 to 300,000 clones, approximately 86% of them singletons. Sequencing used peripheral blood. The receptor source for this set is a man aged 30-40 years with active or convalescent COVID-19.

V and J are TRBV30 and TRBJ2-1, with a tentative D call TRBD2 (5 bases). The V end lost 6 bases, the J end lost 0 bases, and 12 bases lay between the germline ends. Per germline, CDR1 GTSNPN and CDR2 SVGIG (reference sequence). This CDR3 has 14 residues. The CDR3 protein is CACNLGSSYNEQFF. CDR3 bases: TGTGCCTGTAACCTGGGGAGCTCCTACAATGAGCAGTTCTTC.

This chain links TRBV23-1 with TRBJ2-4; 7 nucleotides match TRBD2. TRBV23-1 is flagged as an ORF with uncertain function. V shed 4 bases, J shed 2 bases, and the junction held 2 bases outside the gene matches. The length of the CDR3 is 14 residues. The CDR3 DNA sequence: TGCGCCAGCAGTCTCGGGAGGACCAAAAACATTCAGTACTTC. Translating gives CASSLGRTKNIQYF.

V is TRBV27 and J is TRBJ2-5, with D perhaps TRBD2 (7 bases). CDR1 and CDR2 from the germline V gene are MNHEY and SMNVEV (reference sequence). The CDR3 has 15 amino acids. V lost 5 bases and J 2 bases, leaving 15 bases between the germline ends. The CDR3 region is CASSKTGGPQETQYF. The CDR3, as DNA: TGTGCCAGCAGTAAAACGGGGGGCCCACAAGAGACCCAGTACTTC.

V is TRBV7-2 and J is TRBJ2-7, with D possibly being TRBD1 (5 bases). V lost 2 bases to trimming and J lost 1 base, with 12 bases between them. The CDR3 has 15 residues. Germline CDR1 is SGHTA and CDR2 is FQGNSA. CDR3 amino acids: CASSLIQGPSYEQYF. The CDR3 DNA reads TGTGCCAGCAGCTTAATTCAGGGCCCGTCCTACGAGCAGTACTTC.

The J gene is TRBJ1-2, the V gene TRBV6-4; TRBD1 is a possible D gene (6 bases). The V gene lost 2 bases and the J gene lost 6 bases, with 28 bases spanning the gap. The CDR3 extends over 19 amino acids. CDR1 is MRHNA, CDR2 SNTAGT, per germline. DNA of the CDR3: TGTGCCAGCAGTGACACCCTCGGGGACACCCTTATCCACCTCGATGGCTACACCTTC. Translation: CASSDTLGDTLIHLDGYTF.

This chain links TRBV11-2 with TRBJ2-5, with D perhaps matching TRBD2 (6 bases). The CDR3 runs 15 residues. The V end was cut by 1 base, the J end by 2 bases, with 11 bases between. From germline, CDR1 is SGHAT and CDR2 FQNNGV. CDR3 in amino acids: CASSLAGGPQETQYF. Written as DNA, the CDR3 is TGTGCCAGCAGCTTAGCCGGGGGTCCACAAGAGACCCAGTACTTC.

The CDR3 spells CASSQYTGGGTEAFF. CDR3 coding DNA: TGCGCCAGCAGCCAATACACAGGGGGGGGCACTGAAGCTTTCTTT. V and J are TRBV4-1 and TRBJ1-1, with TRBD1 identical over 8 bases. This CDR3 has 15 amino acids. The trim removed 2 bases at V and 4 bases at J, leaving 6 bases unmatched. Germline assignment: CDR1 MGHRA and CDR2 YSYEKL.

The V call is TRBV5-1, the J call TRBJ1-3; TRBD1 matches at 9 bases. The CDR3 is made up of 16 amino acids. Trimming took 0 bases from V and 4 from J; bases not matched to a gene: 5. Germline V gene data show CDR1 as SGHRS and CDR2 as YFSETQ. CDR3 DNA: TGCGCCAGCAGCTTGGCCGGGACAGGGTTCGGAAACACCATATATTTT. It yields the protein CASSLAGTGFGNTIYF. Full variable domain (rest looked up from reference TRBV5-1 and TRBJ1-3): KAGVTQTPRYLIKTRGQQVTLSCSPISGHRSVSWYQQTPGQGLQFLFEYFSETQRNKGNFPGRFSGRQFSNSRSEMNVSTLELGDSALYLCASSLAGTGFGNTIYFGEGSWLTVV.

The chain recombines TRBV15 with TRBJ2-3, with 9 bases fitting TRBD2. J gave up 2 bases and V 0 bases, and 6 bases lay outside the gene matches. Germline assignment: CDR1 LNHNV and CDR2 YYDKDF (reference sequence). CDR3 length: 17 amino acids. The CDR3 spells CATSRESGGIFTDTQYF. Written as DNA, the CDR3 is TGTGCCACCAGCAGAGAAAGCGGGGGGATCTTCACAGATACGCAGTATTTT.

The chain combines TRBV5-4 with TRBJ1-1, with 8 bases aligning to TRBD1. CDR3 length: 14 amino acids. Germline CDR1 is SGHNT and CDR2 is YYREEE (reference sequence). The J segment lost 1 base and the V segment lost 4 bases, leaving 3 bases of the junction unmatched. CDR3 nucleotide sequence: TGTGCCAGCAGCCTGGACAGGGCGAACACTGAAGCTTTCTTT. Translation: CASSLDRANTEAFF.

This clone was seen just once. V is TRBV9 and J is TRBJ1-1; D unclear. The CDR3 consists of 13 residues. Germline-derived CDR1 and CDR2 are SGDLS and YYNGEE. Trimming removed 5 bases at V and 4 bases at J, with 12 bases between. As DNA, the CDR3 is TGTGCCAGCAGGCCGACCTCAGGCACTGAAGCTTTCTTT. Translating gives CASRPTSGTEAFF.

The chain couples TRBV19 to TRBJ1-2, with no clear D. This CDR3 has 13 amino acids. Trimming took off 3 bases at V and 0 bases at J, with 5 bases between the two ends. Germline loops: CDR1 LNHDA, CDR2 SQIVND (reference sequence). CDR3 nucleotide sequence: TGTGCCAGTAGTATCGCGACTAACTATGGCTACACCTTC. It specifies CASSIATNYGYTF. The variable domain in full, completed from reference TRBV19 and TRBJ1-2, reads DGGITQSPKYLFRKEGQNVTLSCEQNLNHDAMYWYRQDPGQGLRLIYYSQIVNDFQKGDIAEGYSVSREKKESFPLTVTSAQKNPTAFYLCASSIATNYGYTFGSGTRLTVV.

This clone showed up just once. The chain employs TRBV19 and TRBJ2-7; 7 nucleotides match TRBD1. J was trimmed by 5 bases and V by 5 bases; bases with no gene match: 12. This CDR3 has 15 residues. CDR1 is LNHDA, CDR2 SQIVND, per germline (reference sequence). The CDR3 DNA sequence: TGTGCCAGTAGTGCTCAACAGGGGATCACAGACGAGCAGTACTTC. Protein sequence: CASSAQQGITDEQYF.

The chain combines TRBV20-1 with TRBJ2-7, with TRBD1 matching over 7 bases. J lost 0 bases, V lost 3 bases, and 8 bases had no gene match. Germline V lookup: CDR1 DFQATT, CDR2 SNEGSKA (reference sequence). The CDR3 length is 15 residues. The CDR3 DNA follows: TGCAGTGCTAGTACTTTGACAGGGAGCTCCTACGAGCAGTACTTC. It translates to CSASTLTGSSYEQYF.

The chain links TRBV29-1 to TRBJ1-1; maybe TRBD1 (5 bases). Germline-derived CDR1 and CDR2 are SQVTM and ANQGSEA. The V and J ends lost 7 bases and 4 bases respectively, with 19 bases between them. This CDR3 region has 14 residues. The CDR3 coding sequence is TGCAGCGCGAAAGGGGAGGGGAGGGGCACTGAAGCTTTCTTT. Translating gives CSAKGEGRGTEAFF. Together with reference TRBV29-1 and TRBJ1-1, the CDR3 gives the full variable domain: SAVISQKPSRDICQRGTSLTIQCQVDSQVTMMFWYRQQPGQSLTLIATANQGSEATYESGFVIDKFPISRPNLTFSTLTVSNMSPEDSSIYLCSAKGEGRGTEAFFGQGTRLTVV.

The chain carries TRBV7-7 and TRBJ2-7, with unresolved D. From germline, CDR1 is SSHAT and CDR2 FNYEAQ (reference sequence). V was trimmed by 1 base and J by 0 bases, leaving 4 bases between them. CDR3 size: 13 residues. CDR3 region: CASSLELSYEQYF. The DNA of the CDR3 is TGTGCCAGCAGCTTAGAGCTCTCCTACGAGCAGTACTTC.

This clone occurred a few times. J is TRBJ2-2 and V is TRBV9; a weak D match, TRBD2 (5 bases). Germline V CDR1 and CDR2: SGDLS, YYNGEE. Trimming pared 0 bases from V and 4 bases from J, leaving 16 bases between. The CDR3 consists of 17 residues. As DNA, the CDR3 is TGTGCCAGCAGCGTAGCCCCTACGGGGATGGGCACCGGGGAGCTGTTTTTT. Protein: CASSVAPTGMGTGELFF.

The chain couples TRBV20-1 to TRBJ1-1, with unresolved D. The V and J ends lost 3 bases and 3 bases respectively, with 20 bases between them. The CDR3 consists of 16 residues. CDR1 and CDR2 (germline): DFQATT, SNEGSKA (reference sequence). CDR3 sequence reads: CSASFTGRDLYTEAFF. The DNA of the CDR3 is TGCAGTGCTAGTTTTACGGGGAGAGATTTATACACTGAAGCTTTCTTT.

V is TRBV4-1 and J is TRBJ2-5; 9 nucleotides align to TRBD2. The length of the CDR3 is 16 residues. In germline, CDR1 is MGHRA, CDR2 YSYEKL. After removal of 0 bases from V and 1 base from J, the junction contained 3 bases not matched to a gene. This CDR3 reads CASSQELAGLQETQYF. The DNA of the CDR3 is TGCGCCAGCAGCCAAGAGCTAGCGGGGCTCCAAGAGACCCAGTACTTC.

The chain has TRBV5-1 and TRBJ2-5, with 13 nucleotides matching TRBD2. J lost 1 base, V lost 0 bases, and 9 bases had no gene match. This CDR3 has 19 residues. Per the germline V gene, CDR1 is SGHRS and CDR2 is YFSETQ. CDR3 coding DNA: TGCGCCAGCAGCTTGGTCCGGGGACTAGCGGGGATATCCCAAGAGACCCAGTACTTC. Its protein is CASSLVRGLAGISQETQYF.

The gene calls are TRBV5-3 and TRBJ1-2; the D is unclear. TRBV5-3 is filed as an ORF, its function uncertain. The ends were cut back, 1 base at V and 3 bases at J, with 10 bases in the middle. The CDR3 consists of 14 residues. The chain's CDR3 is CARSLRLRYYGYTF. Here the CDR3 DNA reads TGTGCCAGAAGCTTGCGGTTACGGTACTATGGCTACACCTTC.

CDR3 coding DNA: TGTGCCAGCAGCCCAGCGGCGGGGCCCCAAGAGACCCAGTACTTC. Translated, it gives CASSPAAGPQETQYF. The chain employs TRBV5-4 and TRBJ2-5; possible D gene TRBD2, 6 bases. The CDR3 is 15 residues long. In germline, CDR1 is SGHNT, CDR2 YYREEE (reference sequence). Trimming removed 4 bases at V and 1 base at J, with 14 bases between.

The chain joins TRBV27 to TRBJ2-7, with TRBD1 identical over 9 bases. The CDR3 totals 14 residues. J was trimmed by 3 bases and V by 4 bases; bases with no gene match: 4. CDR1 MNHEY and CDR2 SMNVEV come from the germline V gene (reference sequence). The CDR3 region has the DNA TGTGCCAGCAGTTCTCGACAGGGGGGCTACGAGCAGTACTTC. Protein: CASSSRQGGYEQYF.

The chain recombines TRBV29-1 with TRBJ2-7; TRBD1 aligns across 10 bases. The CDR3 length is 14 residues. V dropped 5 bases and J dropped 9; count of bases not matched to a gene: 13. The germline V gene encodes CDR1 SQVTM and CDR2 ANQGSEA. The CDR3 DNA reads as TGCAGCGTTCAATTGGGACAGGGGTTTTTTGGGCAGTACTTC. Its protein product is CSVQLGQGFFGQYF.

The chain couples TRBV5-6 to TRBJ2-1, with D possibly matching TRBD2 (6 bases). V was cut by 4 bases and J by 4 bases, with 18 bases left in between. This CDR3 region has 16 residues. Germline values: CDR1 SGHDT, CDR2 YYEEEE. The CDR3 bases are TGTGCCAGCAGCATCCGGGCGGCTAGCGATTACAATGAGCAGTTCTTC. Its protein product is CASSIRAASDYNEQFF.

This chain links TRBV5-1 with TRBJ1-1; TRBD1 matches 8 bases. CDR1 is SGHRS, CDR2 YFSETQ, per germline. The V segment lost 4 bases and the J segment 4 bases; nucleotides outside the gene matches: 9. The CDR3 length is 15 residues. DNA of the CDR3: TGCGCCAGCAGCGAAGGACAGGGAAGAAGCACTGAAGCTTTCTTT. This translates into CASSEGQGRSTEAFF.

The chain is built from TRBV7-9 and TRBJ1-6, with a possible D match to TRBD1 (6 bases). Germline assignment: CDR1 SEHNR and CDR2 FQNEAQ (reference sequence). V lost 1 base to trimming and J lost 0 bases, with 13 bases between them. This CDR3 has 18 residues. The chain's CDR3 is CASSLGYRVPSYNSPLHF. The CDR3, as DNA: TGTGCCAGCAGCTTAGGTTACAGGGTGCCCTCCTATAATTCACCCCTCCACTTT.

The chain joins TRBV7-6 to TRBJ1-1; D unclear. Germline V lookup: CDR1 SGHVS, CDR2 FNYEAQ. The CDR3 is made up of 13 amino acids. V lost 5 bases to trimming and J lost 1 base, with 8 bases between them. In DNA, the CDR3 is TGTGCCAGCAGCCAAAGACAGAACACTGAAGCTTTCTTT. This sequence encodes CASSQRQNTEAFF.

The CDR3 is CASSPALTGGVVEQFF. The CDR3 DNA follows: TGCGCCAGCAGCCCCGCCCTGACGGGGGGGGTCGTTGAGCAGTTCTTC. The chain links TRBV4-3 to TRBJ2-1, with 8 bases identical to TRBD2. The CDR3 runs 16 residues. After removal of 4 bases from V and 9 bases from J, the junction contained 14 bases not matched to a gene. Germline V CDR1 and CDR2: LGHNA, YSLEER.

Many counts were recorded for this clone. The chain has TRBV6-1 and TRBJ1-5, with a possible D match to TRBD1 (5 bases). Trimming cost V 1 base and J 7 bases, with 11 bases left between them. This CDR3 has 14 residues. In germline, CDR1 is MNHNS, CDR2 SASEGT. DNA for the CDR3: TGTGCCAGCAGTGAAGGGCCAGGGCTGCAGCCCCAGCATTTT. This sequence encodes CASSEGPGLQPQHF.

The genes are TRBV18 and TRBJ2-1; 8 bases are shared with TRBD1. V trimming: 3 bases; J trimming: 10 bases; junction bases outside the gene matches: 2. Germline V gives CDR1 KGHSH, CDR2 LQKENI. The CDR3 has 12 amino acids. The CDR3 spells CASSPDRGEQFF. The CDR3 DNA follows: TGTGCCAGCTCACCTGACAGGGGCGAGCAGTTCTTC.